This entry concerns a single TCR beta chain. Measured with immunoSEQ multiplex PCR; TCRdb has only the in-frame clones, and not every one. The repertoire has more than 20,000 clones, roughly 87% of them found once; the top ten carry approximately 2.8%. The data are from a study of PD-L1 blockade in urothelial cancer. About the study: Patients started atezolizumab around 2014, 1,200 mg intravenously every 3 weeks. About 90% of the roughly 30 patients were men with bladder-origin urothelial cancer.

Patients yielded 1 to 8 samples each, pretreatment and on-treatment. Per the germline V gene, CDR1 is SGHNT and CDR2 is YENEEA. Trimming stripped 5 bases from V and 3 bases from J, with 19 bases between. The CDR3 spans 17 residues. The V gene is TRBV11-3, the J gene TRBJ2-2; TRBD1 is a possible D gene (5 bases). This specimen was PBMCs, taken around atezolizumab (anti-PD-L1) treatment. The origin of this receptor is a man over 45 with urothelial cancer. CDR3 coding DNA: TGTGCCAGCAGCCCAGGGTCCTCTGGCGGATACACCGGGGAGCTGTTTTTT. Amino acid sequence: CASSPGSSGGYTGELFF.